A single sample is the source of the 30 T cell receptor beta chains below, sequenced in a study of blood T cell repertoires in COVID-19. Sequenced by immunoSEQ multiplex PCR; TCRdb stores in-frame clones only, minus some. The profile shows tens of thousands of clones, under 95% of them singletons. The sample was peripheral blood. Source of these receptors: an older woman with active COVID-19.

Of note for this clone: The same CDR3 is also encoded by other DNA sequences in this sample. The chain couples TRBV7-2 to TRBJ1-1; a weak D match, TRBD1 (6 bases). Trimming stripped 5 bases from V and 11 bases from J, with 18 bases between. Germline CDR1 reads SGHTA; CDR2 reads FQGNSA. The CDR3 length is 13 residues. The DNA of the CDR3 is TGTGCCAGCAGCCAGGTCAACAGGGAAGGGGCTTTCTTT. Protein sequence: CASSQVNREGAFF.

CDR3 amino acids: CSVDRGEAKNIQYF. CDR3 sequence (DNA): TGCAGCGTCGACAGGGGAGAAGCCAAAAACATTCAGTACTTC. The V and J genes are TRBV29-1 and TRBJ2-4; 8 bases are a match to TRBD1. The V gene's germline CDR1 is SQVTM and CDR2 ANQGSEA. CDR3 length: 14 amino acids. The V segment lost 6 bases and the J segment 0 bases; nucleotides outside the gene matches: 4.

The chain uses TRBV19 and TRBJ1-1; possibly TRBD1 for D (6 bases). The germline gives CDR1 LNHDA, CDR2 SQIVND (reference sequence). V dropped 6 bases and J dropped 3 bases, with 20 bases sitting between them. CDR3 length: 16 amino acids. The CDR3 sequence is CASSLPTGSGHTEAFF. The CDR3 DNA reads TGTGCCAGTAGCCTCCCCACAGGGTCTGGTCACACTGAAGCTTTCTTT.

The chain joins TRBV6-5 to TRBJ2-7, with 11 bases fitting TRBD2. V gave up 4 bases and J gave up 2 bases; unmatched junction bases: 1. The CDR3 is 14 residues long. The germline V gene encodes CDR1 MNHEY and CDR2 SVGAGI. The CDR3 is CASSSGLAAYEQYF. In DNA form, the CDR3 reads TGTGCCAGCAGTTCGGGACTAGCGGCCTACGAGCAGTACTTC.

The CDR3 here is CATRGQIRGGGGYTF. The DNA of the CDR3 is TGCGCCACCAGAGGACAGATTCGGGGCGGCGGTGGCTACACCTTC. This sequence joins TRBV10-2 and TRBJ1-2; a weak D match, TRBD1 (6 bases). The CDR3 extends over 15 amino acids. The germline V gene encodes CDR1 WSHSY and CDR2 SAAADI. With 10 bases removed from V and 7 bases from J, the gap between germline ends came to 25 bases.

This clone occurred once. The rearrangement uses TRBV28 and TRBJ1-5; D gene unclear. The CDR3 consists of 14 residues. Germline V gene sequence: CDR1 MDHEN, CDR2 SYDVKM. The V and J ends lost 2 bases and 0 bases respectively, with 5 bases between them. The CDR3 bases are TGTGCCAGCAGTTTACCAGGTAGCAATCAGCCCCAGCATTTT. Amino acid sequence: CASSLPGSNQPQHF.

The chain has TRBV28 and TRBJ2-2; D is perhaps TRBD2 (5 bases). Germline V gene sequence: CDR1 MDHEN, CDR2 SYDVKM. Trimming removed 7 bases at V and 1 base at J, with 13 bases between. This CDR3 has 15 amino acids. DNA of the CDR3: TGTGCCAGCATCCAAAGCCGGGGGAACACCGGGGAGCTGTTTTTT. This sequence encodes CASIQSRGNTGELFF.

The J gene is TRBJ2-7, the V gene TRBV11-2; perhaps TRBD2 as D (5 bases). Deletions cut 5 bases from V and 1 base from J, with 24 bases between. The CDR3 sequence is 18 residues long. Germline V lookup: CDR1 SGHAT, CDR2 FQNNGV. In DNA form, the CDR3 reads TGTGCCAGCAGCCCACGGGCGGGTAACGTCTACTGGTCCTACGAGCAGTACTTC. This encodes CASSPRAGNVYWSYEQYF. The entire variable domain, with the rest obtained from reference TRBV11-2 and TRBJ2-7, is as follows: EAGVAQSPRYKIIEKRQSVAFWCNPISGHATLYWYQQILGQGPKLLIQFQNNGVVDDSQLPKDRFSAERLKGVDSTLKIQPAKLEDSAVYLCASSPRAGNVYWSYEQYFGPGTRLTVT.

As DNA, the CDR3 is TGTGCCAGCAGCCCCCTAGGTTCTCTCACAGATACGCAGTATTTT. It codes for CASSPLGSLTDTQYF. The chain carries TRBV7-6 and TRBJ2-3, with no clear D. This CDR3 is 15 amino acids long. Trimming removed 5 bases at V and 2 bases at J, with 14 bases between. CDR1 is SGHVS, CDR2 FNYEAQ, per germline.

The chain carries TRBV28 and TRBJ2-1, with TRBD1 matching over 8 bases. The germline CDR1 and CDR2 sequences are MDHEN and SYDVKM. The CDR3 has 15 amino acids. After removal of 6 bases from V and 3 bases from J, the junction contained 7 bases not matched to a gene. CDR3 in amino acids: CASSLDRGYYNEQFF. The CDR3 bases are TGTGCCAGCAGCCTCGACAGGGGTTACTACAATGAGCAGTTCTTC.

DNA for the CDR3: TGTGCCAGCATACATAACAGGGTGCAGTACTTC. It is translated as CASIHNRVQYF. V usage is TRBV6-5 and J usage is TRBJ2-7, with D perhaps matching TRBD1 (6 bases). The CDR3 consists of 11 residues. Germline loops: CDR1 MNHEY, CDR2 SVGAGI. Trimming stripped 7 bases from V and 9 bases from J, with 13 bases between.

The CDR3 is CSVLGQGGFYEQYF. CDR3 DNA sequence: TGCAGCGTCTTGGGACAGGGGGGGTTCTACGAGCAGTACTTC. The rearrangement links TRBV29-1 to TRBJ2-7; 11 bases are shared with TRBD1. Germline trimming cut 6 bases from V and 3 bases from J; bases unmatched to any gene: 7. This CDR3 comprises 14 residues. CDR1 and CDR2 (germline): SQVTM, ANQGSEA.

The rearrangement uses TRBV19 and TRBJ2-1, with TRBD2 as a possible D gene (6 bases). In germline, CDR1 is LNHDA, CDR2 SQIVND (reference sequence). There are 13 residues in the CDR3. Trimming removed 3 bases from V and 9 bases from J, with 12 bases in between. The CDR3 spells CASSMTRRAEQFF. In nucleotides, the CDR3 is TGTGCCAGTAGTATGACTAGGCGGGCTGAGCAGTTCTTC. The full variable domain, completed using reference TRBV19 and TRBJ2-1, is DGGITQSPKYLFRKEGQNVTLSCEQNLNHDAMYWYRQDPGQGLRLIYYSQIVNDFQKGDIAEGYSVSREKKESFPLTVTSAQKNPTAFYLCASSMTRRAEQFFGPGTRLTVL.

The chain has TRBV5-4 and TRBJ2-1, with 14 positions matching TRBD2. V lost 4 bases and J lost 5; bases outside the gene matches: 11. Looked up from germline, CDR1 is SGHNT and CDR2 is YYREEE (reference sequence). The CDR3 is made up of 18 amino acids. The CDR3 is CASSGPGLAGVTHNEQFF. The CDR3 coding sequence is TGTGCCAGCAGCGGACCGGGACTAGCGGGAGTAACCCACAATGAGCAGTTCTTC.

The chain has TRBV5-1 and TRBJ2-7; D is possibly TRBD2 (6 bases). Trimming took 1 base from V and 7 from J, leaving 12 bases between them. CDR3 size: 13 residues. Germline lookup yields CDR1 SGHRS and CDR2 YFSETQ. The CDR3 bases are TGCGCCAGCAGCTTGCTTGAGGCGGGGGAGCAGTACTTC. It is translated as CASSLLEAGEQYF.

In this sample, this clone turned up once. V usage is TRBV5-1 and J usage is TRBJ2-3; TRBD2 aligns across 9 bases. The germline gives CDR1 SGHRS, CDR2 YFSETQ. After removal of 0 bases from V and 6 bases from J, the junction contained 11 bases not matched to a gene. The CDR3 runs to 17 residues. Here the CDR3 DNA reads TGCGCCAGCAGCTTGGTGGGGACGGGACTAGCAACGGATACGCAGTATTTT. Translating it yields CASSLVGTGLATDTQYF. The full variable domain, completed using reference TRBV5-1 and TRBJ2-3, is KAGVTQTPRYLIKTRGQQVTLSCSPISGHRSVSWYQQTPGQGLQFLFEYFSETQRNKGNFPGRFSGRQFSNSRSEMNVSTLELGDSALYLCASSLVGTGLATDTQYFGPGTRLTVL.

V and J are TRBV30 and TRBJ1-3, with 10 bases identical to TRBD1. Germline assignment: CDR1 GTSNPN and CDR2 SVGIG (reference sequence). The CDR3 has 15 amino acids. With 3 bases clipped from V and 4 bases from J, the junction kept 6 bases outside the gene matches. The CDR3: CAWSADRGPGNTIYF. The CDR3 coding sequence is TGTGCCTGGAGCGCTGACAGGGGGCCAGGAAACACCATATATTTT.

The chain is built from TRBV5-1 and TRBJ1-3, with D hard to call. The CDR3 consists of 16 residues. Germline CDR1 reads SGHRS; CDR2 reads YFSETQ. Trimming pared 4 bases from V and 0 bases from J, leaving 14 bases between. This chain's CDR3 is CASSPVNTVSGNTIYF. CDR3 in DNA: TGCGCCAGCAGCCCCGTGAATACGGTCTCTGGAAACACCATATATTTT.

V gene TRBV28 combines with J gene TRBJ1-2; D perhaps matches TRBD1 (6 bases). Germline V gene lookup returns CDR1 MDHEN and CDR2 SYDVKM. This CDR3 is 14 amino acids long. Trimming pared 2 bases from V and 6 bases from J, leaving 13 bases between. The CDR3 spells CASSLGGGADGYTF. CDR3 sequence (DNA): TGTGCCAGCAGTTTAGGGGGGGGCGCGGATGGCTACACCTTC.

This chain uses TRBV19 with TRBJ1-5; no firm D call. Trimming shortened V by 3 bases and J by 1 base, and 13 bases separated the two germline ends. This CDR3 is 16 amino acids long. From germline, CDR1 is LNHDA and CDR2 SQIVND (reference sequence). The CDR3 loop is CASSIFIGKSNQPQHF. The DNA of the CDR3 is TGTGCCAGTAGTATCTTTATCGGGAAAAGCAATCAGCCCCAGCATTTT.

The chain carries TRBV6-5 and TRBJ2-4; 8 bases align to TRBD1. V dropped 5 bases and J dropped 5; count of bases not matched to a gene: 2. This CDR3 is built from 13 residues. CDR1 and CDR2 (germline): MNHEY, SVGAGI. CDR3 sequence: CASSQGAQNIQYF. CDR3 in DNA: TGTGCCAGCAGTCAGGGGGCCCAAAACATTCAGTACTTC.

This sequence joins TRBV7-8 and TRBJ1-1; D gene uncertain. With 1 base removed from V and 1 base from J, the gap between germline ends came to 7 bases. This CDR3 has 14 residues. Per germline, CDR1 SGHVS and CDR2 FQNEAQ. The CDR3 DNA reads as TGTGCCAGCAGCTTAGAATTCCAGAACACTGAAGCTTTCTTT. Protein product: CASSLEFQNTEAFF.

The chain's CDR3 is CASSEARRLAGGVISDTQYF. The CDR3 nucleotides read TGTGCCAGCAGTGAAGCGCGCCGACTAGCGGGAGGGGTTATTTCAGATACGCAGTATTTT. The genes are TRBV6-1 and TRBJ2-3, with 14 bases fitting TRBD2. The V gene end was trimmed by 0 bases and the J gene end by 4 bases; junction bases not matched to a gene: 12. The CDR3 consists of 20 residues. Looked up from germline, CDR1 is MNHNS and CDR2 is SASEGT.

J is TRBJ1-4 and V is TRBV7-9; 7 bases align to TRBD1. CDR1 and CDR2 from the germline V gene are SEHNR and FQNEAQ (reference sequence). The V and J ends lost 5 bases and 0 bases, in that order; junction bases with no gene match: 12. The CDR3 covers 18 residues. CDR3 coding DNA: TGTGCCAGCAGCCCGAATCCGGGGACAGCAGCAACTAATGAAAAACTGTTTTTT. This codes for CASSPNPGTAATNEKLFF.

The V and J genes are TRBV2 and TRBJ1-1; the match to TRBD1 covers 7 bases. The CDR3 totals 14 residues. J lost 4 bases, V lost 8 bases, and 10 bases had no gene match. The germline V gene has CDR1 SNHLY and CDR2 FYNNEI. CDR3 DNA: TGTGCCAGCCGTTTCTCGACAGGGATCACTGAAGCTTTCTTT. Its protein is CASRFSTGITEAFF.

V gene TRBV6-1 combines with J gene TRBJ1-2; 7 positions match TRBD1. The J segment lost 8 bases and the V segment lost 3 bases, leaving 6 bases of the junction unmatched. The V gene's germline CDR1 is MNHNS and CDR2 SASEGT. The CDR3 runs to 13 residues. This CDR3 reads CASSETGFGGYTF. The CDR3 DNA reads TGTGCCAGCAGTGAGACAGGGTTTGGCGGCTACACCTTC.

V gene TRBV19 combines with J gene TRBJ1-2, with a weak D call TRBD1 (5 bases). The CDR3 covers 14 residues. Trimming removed 8 bases at V and 4 bases at J, with 17 bases between. Germline V gene sequence: CDR1 LNHDA, CDR2 SQIVND (reference sequence). The CDR3 DNA reads TGTGCCAGTCGCTCGAAGGGGCCTCGCTATGGCTACACCTTC. It codes for CASRSKGPRYGYTF.

Only a few counts were recorded for this clone. The CDR3 loop is CASSSGAAISGGYTF. CDR3 DNA: TGTGCCAGCAGCTCAGGGGCCGCGATCTCAGGGGGCTACACCTTC. This rearrangement joins TRBV5-4 to TRBJ1-2, with D maybe TRBD1 (6 bases). V was pared by 3 bases and J by 8 bases, with 20 bases between. Per the germline V gene, CDR1 is SGHNT and CDR2 is YYREEE (reference sequence). The CDR3 extends over 15 amino acids.

This chain joins TRBV3-1 (or the pseudogene TRBV3-2) and TRBJ2-5; a weak D match, TRBD1 (6 bases). Germline V gene sequence: CDR1 LGHDT, CDR2 YNNKEL (reference sequence). The V end was cut by 4 bases, the J end by 4 bases, with 13 bases between. CDR3 length: 14 amino acids. The CDR3 DNA reads as TGTGCCAGCAGCCCCGGACAGCCCCTAGAGACCCAGTACTTC. This translates into CASSPGQPLETQYF.

This CDR3 is CAISESSGGNEQFF. The CDR3 region has the DNA TGTGCCATCAGTGAGTCTAGCGGGGGGAATGAGCAGTTCTTC. The chain couples TRBV10-3 to TRBJ2-1; 10 bases line up with TRBD2. This CDR3 region has 14 residues. V trimming: 0 bases; J trimming: 7 bases; junction bases outside the gene matches: 0. CDR1 and CDR2 (germline): ENHRY, SYGVKD.